Listed below are T cell receptor beta chains from one sample, sequenced in a study of T cells expressing NK-cell markers. With the 5' RACE reads reprocessed, TCRdb shows one record per CDR3 protein and no DNA. The record lists 500,000 to 600,000 distinct CDR3 sequences, of which the ten most abundant hold under 4.5%. The material sequenced was blood T cells: a sorted CD56 or NKG2C T cell subset, CD4+ or CD8+ T cells, or bulk PBMC T cells (not recorded which). These receptor sequences come from a man between 18 and 29 years old in good health. The CDR3 runs from the conserved cysteine through the conserved F or W. Each record gives: J gene, V gene, CDR3 protein.

>TRBJ1-4|TRBV9
CASSQDVGTNEKLFF
>TRBJ2-7|TRBV7-8
CASSFEVASGQYF
>TRBJ2-1|TRBV11-2
CASSSPGQINNEQFF
>TRBJ1-1|TRBV4-2
CASSLGTTEIWTEAFF
>TRBJ2-5|TRBV12-3/TRBV12-4
CASSGQGTKTQYF
>TRBJ2-2|TRBV15
CATSPLTPGELFF
>TRBJ1-5|TRBV12-3/TRBV12-4
CASSPGPGDGLPQHF
>TRBJ2-7|TRBV5-1
CASSLDAGSVYEQYF
>TRBJ2-5|TRBV28
CASSFDPEEETQYF
>TRBJ2-3|TRBV12-3/TRBV12-4
CASSPLGLSTDTQYF
>TRBJ2-3|TRBV5-1
CASSLLVGVSDTQYF
>TRBJ2-7|TRBV7-2
CASSLARSGRASYEQYF
>TRBJ2-7|TRBV5-1
CASSALVSDEQYF
>TRBJ1-1|TRBV7-9
CASSIKGRLNTEAFF
>TRBJ2-3|TRBV28
CASSLERPTTDTQYF
>TRBJ2-2|TRBV3-1
CASSQLGLAWNTGELFF
>TRBJ2-5|TRBV2
CASILGGPPGETQYF
>TRBJ2-2|TRBV12-3/TRBV12-4
CASSERGVGSTGELFF
>TRBJ2-3|TRBV10-2
CASSGGGLPSSTDTQYF
>TRBJ2-2|TRBV24-1
CATSEARPGELFF
>TRBJ2-2|TRBV7-9
CASISRVDYNTGELFF
>TRBJ2-5|TRBV2
CASSYRLAGARARPETQYF
>TRBJ2-1|TRBV11-3
CASGNGPVGNEQFF
>TRBJ2-1|TRBV2
CASELAGGRFF
>TRBJ2-2|TRBV6-1
CASSLYGGITNTGELFF
>TRBJ2-7|TRBV6-2/TRBV6-3
CASTRPGVHSYEQYF
>TRBJ2-1|TRBV7-9
CASSLLSSYNEQFF
>TRBJ2-5|TRBV12-3/TRBV12-4
CASSPEGVGAWETQYF
>TRBJ2-2|TRBV20-1
CSAHGTRFKTGELFF
>TRBJ2-1|TRBV5-1
CASSLARAITKRERNEQFF
>TRBJ2-3|TRBV28
CASSLSVGTQYF
>TRBJ2-3|TRBV20-1
CSASRTGRSTDTQYF
>TRBJ2-1|TRBV29-1
CSVEDSGLAGGQFF
>TRBJ2-7|TRBV5-1
CASSPEGAYEQYF
>TRBJ2-7|TRBV20-1
CSIRRDGAYEQYF
>TRBJ2-1|TRBV12-3/TRBV12-4
CASSRSGRTINEQFF
>TRBJ1-2|TRBV19
CASSGDRGRSYGYTF
>TRBJ2-6|TRBV21-1
CASSKGSILIFSGANVLTF
>TRBJ2-3|TRBV12-3/TRBV12-4
CASSAGLADDFEDTQYF
>TRBJ1-1|TRBV20-1
CSAAPKDMNTEAFF
>TRBJ2-7|TRBV6-5
CASSRQGREQYF
>TRBJ2-1|TRBV19
CASSRQGKDEQFF
>TRBJ2-1|TRBV10-3
CAISIRQGNSYNEQFF
>TRBJ1-2|TRBV29-1
CSVKGGYGYTF
>TRBJ1-6|TRBV9
CASSVANSAGAASPLHF
>TRBJ1-2|TRBV3-1
CASSGLTAPGYGYTF
>TRBJ2-3|TRBV30
CAGTGTGRLDTQYF
>TRBJ2-7|TRBV20-1
CSARLEGYSYEQYF
>TRBJ2-1|TRBV6-5
CASSYSVAGGHEQFF
>TRBJ1-1|TRBV5-1
CASSLLGRTETNTEAFF
>TRBJ2-1|TRBV7-9
CASSLDGRTYGNEQFF
>TRBJ2-5|TRBV12-3/TRBV12-4
CATGTTQETQYF
>TRBJ2-1|TRBV29-1
CSVSASGVDLEFF